The rows below give T cell receptor beta chains drawn from one sample of a study of response to subunit inactivated influenza vaccine. TCRdb analysed the RT-PCR reads with MiXCR anew, one entry per CDR3 protein. The sample carries about 170,000 distinct CDR3 sequences, roughly 12% recorded once. These same records also appear under a second study, on T cells expressing NK-cell markers.

The specimen was CD8+ T cells sorted from PBMCs, collected 11 to 12 days after vaccination. Every receptor here comes from a man aged 45-60 years who received an inactivated influenza vaccine. The CDR3 runs from the conserved cysteine through the conserved F or W. D genes are given only for firm matches. Only some rows state a clone size, as once, few, many or a class for expanded clones.

clone_size j_call v_call d_call cdr3_aa cdr3_nt
. TRBJ2-3 TRBV7-6 TRBD2 CASSKRLAGTDTQYF TGTGCCAGCAGCAAACGACTAGCGGGCACAGATACGCAGTATTTT
few TRBJ2-7 TRBV28 TRBD1 CASSLPIGDRGLYEQYF TGTGCCAGCAGTTTACCAATCGGGGACAGGGGGTTATACGAGCAGTACTTC
. TRBJ2-7 TRBV6-2/TRBV6-3 TRBD2 CASNLNRETSGSWYEQYF TGTGCCAGCAACCTAAACAGGGAAACTAGCGGGAGTTGGTACGAGCAGTACTTC
. TRBJ1-6 TRBV7-9 . CASSLDPYSPLHF TGTGCCAGCAGCTTAGACCCTTATTCACCCCTCCACTTT
. TRBJ2-1 TRBV7-9 TRBD2 CASSFASGSPSYNEQFF TGTGCCAGCAGCTTTGCAAGCGGGAGCCCCTCCTACAATGAGCAGTTCTTC
many TRBJ2-7 TRBV12-3/TRBV12-4 . CASSRGESSYEQYF TGTGCCAGCAGTCGCGGGGAGAGCTCCTACGAGCAGTACTTC
. TRBJ2-5 TRBV11-3 . CASSNRGGNQETQYF TGTGCCAGCAGCAATAGAGGGGGGAACCAAGAGACCCAGTACTTC
many TRBJ1-2 TRBV4-2 . CASSPESWYGYTF TGTGCCAGCAGCCCCGAGTCTTGGTATGGCTACACCTTC
. TRBJ2-5 TRBV20-1 . CSAWDWQETQYF TGCAGTGCCTGGGACTGGCAAGAGACCCAGTACTTC
few TRBJ2-7 TRBV20-1 TRBD1 CSATGQGSSYEQYF TGCAGTGCCACGGGACAGGGGAGCTCCTACGAGCAGTACTTC